What follows are 24 T cell receptor beta chains derived from one specimen sequenced in a study of graft-versus-host responses after intestinal transplantation. Antigen specificity for these receptors is unknown. The table came from immunoSEQ multiplex PCR; TCRdb's copy has only in-frame clones and leaves some out. This sample carries 40,000 to 55,000 clones, roughly 96% of them seen once, and the ten largest clones take around 0.23%. The sample in question was unstimulated CD8+ T cells sorted from spleen or lymph node cells, obtained before transplant. The receptors were sampled from a human donor who was the organ donor for an intestinal transplant.

The chain uses TRBV4-3 and TRBJ1-2; a weak D match, TRBD1 (5 bases). The V and J ends lost 0 bases and 8 bases respectively, with 10 bases between them. The CDR3 consists of 13 residues. CDR1 and CDR2 from the germline V gene are LGHNA and YSLEER. The CDR3 protein is CASSQDREDGYTF. CDR3 DNA sequence: TGCGCCAGCAGCCAAGACAGGGAGGACGGCTACACCTTC.

This chain uses TRBV19 with TRBJ1-1; TRBD1 aligns across 7 bases. The CDR3 has 14 residues. Trimming removed 6 bases from V and 1 base from J; junction bases left unmatched: 5. CDR1 and CDR2 from the germline V gene are LNHDA and SQIVND (reference sequence). CDR3 amino acids: CASSNRGGNTEAFF. CDR3 bases: TGTGCCAGTAGCAACAGGGGCGGGAACACTGAAGCTTTCTTT.

A few counts support this clone. V gene TRBV6-1 combines with J gene TRBJ1-3, with no clear D. CDR3 size: 15 residues. With 6 bases removed from V and 0 bases from J, the gap between germline ends came to 12 bases. The germline CDR1 and CDR2 sequences are MNHNS and SASEGT. The CDR3 DNA sequence: TGTGCCAGCAGGAACGATCTGACCTCTGGAAACACCATATATTTT. Its protein product is CASRNDLTSGNTIYF.

The chain couples TRBV14 to TRBJ1-1; D is possibly TRBD1 (6 bases). V was trimmed by 1 base and J by 6 bases, leaving 12 bases between them. The V gene's germline CDR1 is SGHDN and CDR2 FVKESK. The CDR3 spans 14 residues. The chain's CDR3 is CASSQAGVYPEAFF. DNA for the CDR3: TGTGCCAGCAGCCAAGCAGGGGTGTACCCTGAAGCTTTCTTT.

The gene calls are TRBV19 and TRBJ1-1; D gene uncertain. The germline V gene has CDR1 LNHDA and CDR2 SQIVND (reference sequence). V lost 10 bases and J 1 base, leaving 13 bases between the germline ends. This CDR3 spans 13 amino acids. CDR3 DNA: TGTGCCACCCGCGGCCTTACGAACACTGAAGCTTTCTTT. Translated, it gives CATRGLTNTEAFF.

V and J are TRBV4-3 and TRBJ1-1; 9 nucleotides line up with TRBD1. The V and J ends lost 3 bases and 5 bases, in that order; junction bases with no gene match: 1. Germline CDR1 LGHNA, CDR2 YSLEER. The CDR3 has 13 residues. The CDR3 DNA reads as TGCGCCAGCAGCCATGGACAGGGGACTGAAGCTTTCTTT. This sequence encodes CASSHGQGTEAFF.

The chain recombines TRBV4-1 with TRBJ2-6; D uncertain. CDR3 size: 18 residues. Germline loops: CDR1 MGHRA, CDR2 YSYEKL. The V gene lost 3 bases and the J gene lost 0 bases, with 15 bases spanning the gap. The CDR3 DNA reads as TGCGCCAGCAGCCAGTTCGACACCGATGACTCTGGGGCCAACGTCCTGACTTTC. Translation gives CASSQFDTDDSGANVLTF.

Of note for this clone: Different DNA sequences within this sample yield the same CDR3. The chain has TRBV2 and TRBJ2-7; weak D call: TRBD1 (5 bases). The CDR3 spans 13 residues. Germline CDR1 and CDR2: SNHLY and FYNNEI. V was clipped by 8 bases and J by 2 bases, with 13 bases between them. The chain's CDR3 is CASYTTETYEQYF. For the CDR3, the DNA is TGTGCCAGCTATACGACAGAGACCTACGAGCAGTACTTC.

The V gene is TRBV7-3, the J gene TRBJ2-7, with 7 bases fitting TRBD1. The V segment lost 2 bases and the J segment 6 bases; nucleotides outside the gene matches: 4. Germline V gene sequence: CDR1 SGHTA, CDR2 FQGTGA. CDR3 length: 13 residues. The CDR3 sequence: CASSLAGGGEQYF. The CDR3 DNA sequence: TGTGCCAGCAGCTTAGCAGGGGGTGGCGAGCAGTACTTC.

The chain has TRBV28 and TRBJ2-3; 7 nucleotides line up with TRBD1. This CDR3 region has 17 residues. CDR1 and CDR2 from the germline V gene are MDHEN and SYDVKM. The V and J ends lost 6 bases and 2 bases, in that order; junction bases with no gene match: 14. Here the CDR3 reads CASSLGTGAHATDTQYF. CDR3 coding DNA: TGTGCCAGCAGCCTTGGAACAGGGGCTCATGCCACAGATACGCAGTATTTT.

This CDR3 is CASREQGVGTEAFF. In DNA form, the CDR3 reads TGTGCCAGCAGAGAACAGGGGGTTGGCACTGAAGCTTTCTTT. The V gene is TRBV27, the J gene TRBJ1-1; TRBD1 matches 8 bases. The V segment lost 6 bases and the J segment 4 bases; nucleotides outside the gene matches: 7. CDR3 length: 14 residues. Germline loops: CDR1 MNHEY, CDR2 SMNVEV (reference sequence).

J is TRBJ1-1 and V is TRBV7-9; D ambiguous. Between the trimmed V and J ends, which lost 2 bases and 0 bases, there was a span of 4 bases. The CDR3 covers 13 residues. CDR1 and CDR2 (germline): SEHNR, FQNEAQ (reference sequence). The CDR3 protein is CASSLSLNTEAFF. In DNA, the CDR3 is TGTGCCAGCAGCTTAAGTTTGAACACTGAAGCTTTCTTT.

This clone came up once. V and J are TRBV30 and TRBJ2-3; no clear D gene. CDR3 length: 13 residues. Per the germline V gene, CDR1 is GTSNPN and CDR2 is SVGIG (reference sequence). Trimming shortened V by 4 bases and J by 5 bases, and 13 bases separated the two germline ends. The CDR3 DNA reads as TGTGCCTGGAAAGCGTTTTCCCTAGATACGCAGTATTTT. It is translated as CAWKAFSLDTQYF.

The chain has TRBV4-1 and TRBJ2-1; 9 nucleotides line up with TRBD2. Germline values: CDR1 MGHRA, CDR2 YSYEKL. The CDR3 totals 17 residues. V dropped 3 bases and J dropped 7; count of bases not matched to a gene: 13. The chain's CDR3 is CASSHGIAGAGGNEQFF. Written as DNA, the CDR3 is TGCGCCAGCAGCCATGGAATAGCGGGGGCGGGTGGGAATGAGCAGTTCTTC.

The chain recombines TRBV27 with TRBJ1-6, with D unresolved. The CDR3 spans 12 residues. With 9 bases removed from V and 6 bases from J, the gap between germline ends came to 9 bases. Germline CDR1 and CDR2: MNHEY and SMNVEV (reference sequence). CDR3 sequence (DNA): TGTGCCAGTACGACTGGTAATTCACCCCTCCACTTT. Translated, it gives CASTTGNSPLHF.

The V and J genes are TRBV7-9 and TRBJ2-2, with D possibly being TRBD2 (6 bases). Trimming shortened V by 6 bases and J by 8 bases, and 25 bases separated the two germline ends. This CDR3 has 17 amino acids. Germline CDR1 and CDR2: SEHNR and FQNEAQ (reference sequence). The CDR3 bases are TGTGCCAGCAGGAATGACCGGGACTTGCTTCGGAGAGGGGAGCTGTTTTTT. The encoded protein is CASRNDRDLLRRGELFF. Together with reference TRBV7-9 and TRBJ2-2, the CDR3 gives the full variable domain: DTGVSQNPRHKITKRGQNVTFRCDPISEHNRLYWYRQTLGQGPEFLTYFQNEAQLEKSRLLSDRFSAERPKGSFSTLEIQRTEQGDSAMYLCASRNDRDLLRRGELFFGEGSRLTVL.

The chain has TRBV5-1 and TRBJ2-5; D is possibly TRBD1 (6 bases). Near its end, the DNA agrees better with TRBJ2-7, so the J call may be wrong. CDR3 size: 14 residues. Germline V gives CDR1 SGHRS, CDR2 YFSETQ. The CDR3 is CASSFTGSSYEQYF. The CDR3 DNA follows: TGCGCCAGCAGCTTTACAGGGAGCTCCTACGAGCAGTACTTC.

This chain uses TRBV5-1 with TRBJ1-3, with TRBD1 as a possible D gene (5 bases). CDR1 and CDR2 (germline): SGHRS, YFSETQ. Trimming took off 1 base at V and 4 bases at J, with 18 bases between the two ends. This CDR3 region has 17 residues. The CDR3 spells CASSLLGLLKLGNTIYF. The CDR3 DNA reads TGCGCCAGCAGCTTGTTGGGACTTCTAAAACTAGGAAACACCATATATTTT. The entire variable domain, with the rest obtained from reference TRBV5-1 and TRBJ1-3, is as follows: KAGVTQTPRYLIKTRGQQVTLSCSPISGHRSVSWYQQTPGQGLQFLFEYFSETQRNKGNFPGRFSGRQFSNSRSEMNVSTLELGDSALYLCASSLLGLLKLGNTIYFGEGSWLTVV.

This sequence joins TRBV28 and TRBJ1-2; possibly TRBD1 for D (6 bases). The V and J ends lost 6 bases and 4 bases respectively, with 21 bases between them. CDR1 and CDR2 (germline): MDHEN, SYDVKM. CDR3 length: 16 amino acids. The CDR3 DNA reads as TGTGCCAGCAGCCCGTTAGTTAACAGGGAGGGCTATGGCTACACCTTC. This translates into CASSPLVNREGYGYTF.

This clone was detected only once. The rearrangement joins TRBV9 to TRBJ1-4; possible D gene TRBD1, 5 bases. Germline V gene sequence: CDR1 SGDLS, CDR2 YYNGEE. V lost 4 bases, J lost 0 bases, and 13 bases lay in between. This CDR3 is built from 16 residues. The CDR3 DNA sequence: TGTGCCAGCAGCCCCTACGGAGGGGCAACTAATGAAAAACTGTTTTTT. Translation: CASSPYGGATNEKLFF.

The sample holds one count of this clone. CDR3 bases: TGCAGCGTTTACGGGGCAGGGGGCACTGAAGCTTTCTTT. Translated: CSVYGAGGTEAFF. This rearrangement joins TRBV29-1 to TRBJ1-1; 7 nucleotides line up with TRBD1. The CDR3 consists of 13 residues. The germline CDR1 and CDR2 sequences are SQVTM and ANQGSEA. The junction had 7 bases not matched to a gene; V was cut back by 5 bases and J by 4 bases. The full variable domain, completed using reference TRBV29-1 and TRBJ1-1, is SAVISQKPSRDICQRGTSLTIQCQVDSQVTMMFWYRQQPGQSLTLIATANQGSEATYESGFVIDKFPISRPNLTFSTLTVSNMSPEDSSIYLCSVYGAGGTEAFFGQGTRLTVV.

The chain is built from TRBV28 and TRBJ1-1; a weak D match, TRBD1 (5 bases). The germline V and J ends were trimmed by 8 bases and 6 bases, with 19 bases remaining between them. CDR3 length equals 14 residues. Germline lookup yields CDR1 MDHEN and CDR2 SYDVKM. Here the CDR3 DNA reads TGTGCCAGCCGGATGAATCGGGGCTTCCCTGAAGCTTTCTTT. Its translation: CASRMNRGFPEAFF.

The chain uses TRBV6-5 and TRBJ2-1; TRBD2 matches at 8 bases. Germline assignment: CDR1 MNHEY and CDR2 SVGAGI. The CDR3 length is 15 residues. J was trimmed by 1 base and V by 6 bases; bases with no gene match: 5. The CDR3: CASSHVAGSYNEQFF. CDR3 bases: TGTGCCAGCAGCCACGTAGCGGGGTCCTACAATGAGCAGTTCTTC.

The chain links TRBV9 to TRBJ1-4; D call uncertain. V lost 7 bases and J lost 8, with 15 bases in between. The CDR3 runs to 13 residues. CDR1 is SGDLS, CDR2 YYNGEE, per germline. This chain's CDR3 is CASGDLLGEKLFF. The CDR3 nucleotides are TGTGCCAGCGGGGATCTTTTGGGAGAAAAACTGTTTTTT.